Below, one T cell receptor beta chain is given with its context. No antigen is known for it. The sample originates from a study of graft-versus-host responses after intestinal transplantation. Looking at the study overall: Every one of the recipients received anti-thymocyte globulin induction and afterwards took tacrolimus and steroids for approximately three years.

The V gene's germline CDR1 is ENHRY and CDR2 SYGVKD. The CDR3 is 12 amino acids. The V gene lost 8 bases and the J gene lost 0 bases, with 8 bases spanning the gap. The assay was immunoSEQ multiplex PCR, and TCRdb's table has in-frame clones only and misses some. The sample yields under 85,000 clones, about 94% seen once. This receptor was identified in a human donor who received an intestinal transplant. This chain links TRBV10-3 with TRBJ2-7; D gene uncertain. The input for sequencing was unstimulated CD8+ T cells sorted from spleen or lymph node cells, taken before intestinal transplant. The CDR3 sequence: CAIFGSSYEQYF. CDR3 in DNA: TGTGCCATCTTCGGCAGCTCCTACGAGCAGTACTTC.